The source of this T cell receptor (beta chain) is a study of control samples from healthy donors and cancer patients. Measured with immunoSEQ multiplex PCR; TCRdb has only the in-frame clones, and not every one. The sample holds around 180,000 clones, roughly 94% seen once. V was shortened by 2 bases and J by 8 bases, with 14 bases between the two germline ends. The CDR3 spans 14 residues. CDR1 and CDR2 (germline): SGHRS, YFSETQ. The source material was blood. The receptor was derived from a woman aged 18-30 years in good health. V is TRBV5-1 and J is TRBJ1-3, with D possibly being TRBD1 (5 bases). This chain's CDR3 is CASSLTSWGDTIYF. In nucleotides, the CDR3 is TGCGCCAGCAGCTTAACCTCATGGGGGGACACCATATATTTT.